This T cell receptor (beta chain) was observed in a study of identical twins. This CDR3 has 14 residues. The V end lost 5 bases, the J end lost 5 bases, and 13 bases lay between the germline ends. TCRdb passed the 5' RACE reads through MiXCR, listing each CDR3 protein once. The sample contains about 100,000 distinct CDR3 sequences, 5.9% of which appear only once. Many counts were recorded for this clonotype. The sequenced material came from memory T cells sorted from blood. The chain combines TRBV12-3 or TRBV12-4 with TRBJ2-1, with D unresolved. This sequence originates from a woman between 50 and 59 years old in good health. The DNA of the CDR3 is TGTGCCAGCAGTCCACAGCATGCTCACAATGAGCAGTTCTTC. It codes for CASSPQHAHNEQFF.